This TCR beta chain came from a study of T cell changes during pregnancy in multiple sclerosis. Here immunoSEQ multiplex PCR was the method, and the copy in TCRdb shows in-frame clones only, minus some. This table has some 70,000 clones, around 90% appearing once. This receptor was obtained from a female donor with multiple sclerosis, enrolled in a pregnancy study. Here the sequenced sample was peripheral blood, taken in the first trimester of pregnancy.

CDR3 in amino acids: CASSFRTGVIGETQYF. The CDR3 DNA sequence: TGTGCCAGTAGTTTCCGGACAGGGGTAATCGGAGAGACCCAGTACTTC. The chain carries TRBV19 and TRBJ2-5; 9 bases fit TRBD1. Germline CDR1 and CDR2: LNHDA and SQIVND (reference sequence). Trimming cost V 5 bases and J 4 bases; bases outside gene matches: 11. The length of the CDR3 is 16 residues.